This TCR beta chain originates from a study of blood T cell repertoires in COVID-19. Study overall: Collection of acute and convalescent COVID-19 samples took place in the United States, Italy and Spain.

The germline V gene has CDR1 LGHNA and CDR2 YNFKEQ. The CDR3 sequence is 16 residues long. V shed 0 bases and J 5 bases; nucleotides not matched to a gene: 7. Method: immunoSEQ multiplex PCR; TCRdb's copy keeps in-frame clones and lacks some. In the table there are 150,000 or so clones, more than 75% of which are singletons. The sequence was collected from a woman in her sixties or seventies with COVID-19, enrolled during active disease. The rearrangement uses TRBV4-2 and TRBJ2-5; 9 bases fit TRBD2. The sequenced sample was peripheral blood. The CDR3 loop reads CASSQDLAGGPETQYF. CDR3 bases: TGTGCCAGCAGCCAAGATCTGGCGGGGGGGCCGGAGACCCAGTACTTC.